This TCR beta chain was identified in a study of TIL therapy for anti-PD-1-resistant metastatic lung cancer. Study-wide points: This highly selected cohort may not generalize to typical lung cancer patients.

The libraries were made with immunoSEQ v3. This table comes from immunoSEQ multiplex PCR, and its TCRdb copy is limited to in-frame clones, with some not included. The sample records 50,000 or so clones, roughly 85% being singletons. Turning to this clone: The antigen remains undetermined.

This sample's time point: pre-treatment sample, taken before nivolumab and TIL therapy. The TCR was taken from a woman between 30 and 85 years old with non-small cell lung cancer. Specimen: blood, collected at baseline.

CDR3 residues: CASTPAGLDKETQYF. The DNA of the CDR3 is TGTGCCAGCACCCCGGCGGGACTAGATAAAGAGACCCAGTACTTC. The rearrangement uses TRBV6-6 and TRBJ2-5, with 8 bases identical to TRBD2. The CDR3 has 15 amino acids. Germline V gene lookup returns CDR1 MNHNY and CDR2 SVGAGI (reference sequence). After removal of 7 bases from V and 3 bases from J, the junction contained 10 bases not matched to a gene.